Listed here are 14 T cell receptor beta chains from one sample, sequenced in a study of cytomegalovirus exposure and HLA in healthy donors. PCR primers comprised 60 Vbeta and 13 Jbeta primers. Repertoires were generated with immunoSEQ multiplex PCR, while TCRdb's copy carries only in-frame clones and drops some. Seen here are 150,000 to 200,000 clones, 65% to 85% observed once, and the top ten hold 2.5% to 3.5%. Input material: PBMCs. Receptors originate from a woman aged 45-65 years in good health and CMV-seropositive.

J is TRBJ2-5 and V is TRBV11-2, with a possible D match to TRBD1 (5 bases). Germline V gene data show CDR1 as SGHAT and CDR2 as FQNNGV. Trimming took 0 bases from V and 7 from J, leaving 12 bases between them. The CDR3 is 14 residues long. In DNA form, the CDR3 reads TGTGCCAGCAGCTTAGAAGCAGGGATGGGGACCCAGTACTTC. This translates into CASSLEAGMGTQYF.

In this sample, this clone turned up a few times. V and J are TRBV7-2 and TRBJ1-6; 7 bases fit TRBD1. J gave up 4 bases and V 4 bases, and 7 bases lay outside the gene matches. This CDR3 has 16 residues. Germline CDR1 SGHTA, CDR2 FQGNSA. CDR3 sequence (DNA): TGTGCCAGCAGCTCCCAGGGGGTCCTTTATAATTCACCCCTCCACTTT. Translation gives CASSSQGVLYNSPLHF. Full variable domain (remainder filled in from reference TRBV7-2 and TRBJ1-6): GAGVSQSPSNKVTEKGKDVELRCDPISGHTALYWYRQSLGQGLEFLIYFQGNSAPDKSGLPSDRFSAERTGGSVSTLTIQRTQQEDSAVYLCASSSQGVLYNSPLHFGNGTRLTVT.

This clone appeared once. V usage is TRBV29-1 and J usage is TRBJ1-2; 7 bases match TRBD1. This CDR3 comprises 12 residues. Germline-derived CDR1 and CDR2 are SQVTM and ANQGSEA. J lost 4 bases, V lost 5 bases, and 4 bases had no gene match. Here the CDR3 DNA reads TGCAGCGTTCGACAGGGTACCTATGGCTACACCTTC. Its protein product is CSVRQGTYGYTF.

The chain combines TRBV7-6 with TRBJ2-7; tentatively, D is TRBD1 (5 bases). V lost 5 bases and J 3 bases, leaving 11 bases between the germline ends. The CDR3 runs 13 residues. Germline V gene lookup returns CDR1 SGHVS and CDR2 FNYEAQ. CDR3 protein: CASSVGHSYEQYF. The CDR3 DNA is TGTGCCAGCAGCGTGGGGCACAGCTACGAGCAGTACTTC. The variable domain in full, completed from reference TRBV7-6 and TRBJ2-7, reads GAGVSQSPRYKVTKRGQDVALRCDPISGHVSLYWYRQALGQGPEFLTYFNYEAQQDKSGLPNDRFSAERPEGSISTLTIQRTEQRDSAMYRCASSVGHSYEQYFGPGTRLTVT.

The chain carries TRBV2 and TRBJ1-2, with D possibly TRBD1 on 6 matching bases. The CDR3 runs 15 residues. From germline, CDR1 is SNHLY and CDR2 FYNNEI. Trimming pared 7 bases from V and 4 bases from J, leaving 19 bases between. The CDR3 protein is CASTLMGGPGYGYTF. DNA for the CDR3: TGTGCCAGCACCCTGATGGGGGGGCCCGGCTATGGCTACACCTTC.

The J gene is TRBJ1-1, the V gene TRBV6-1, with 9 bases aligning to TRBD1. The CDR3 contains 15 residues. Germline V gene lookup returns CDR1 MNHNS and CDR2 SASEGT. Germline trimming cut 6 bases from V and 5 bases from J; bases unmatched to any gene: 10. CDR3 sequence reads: CASRGTTGGFTEAFF. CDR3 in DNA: TGTGCCAGCAGAGGAACGACAGGGGGTTTTACTGAAGCTTTCTTT.

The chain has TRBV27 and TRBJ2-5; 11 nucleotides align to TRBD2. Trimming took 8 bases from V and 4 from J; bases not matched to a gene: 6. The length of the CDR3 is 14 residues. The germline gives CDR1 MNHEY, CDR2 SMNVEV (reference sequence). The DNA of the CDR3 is TGTGCCAGCGCTCATGGGACTAGCGGAGAGACCCAGTACTTC. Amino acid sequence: CASAHGTSGETQYF.

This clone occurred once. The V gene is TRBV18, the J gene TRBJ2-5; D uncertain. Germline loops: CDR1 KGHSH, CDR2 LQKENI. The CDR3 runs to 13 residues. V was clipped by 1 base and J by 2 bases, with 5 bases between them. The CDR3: CASSPLTQETQYF. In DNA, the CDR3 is TGTGCCAGCTCACCACTTACTCAAGAGACCCAGTACTTC. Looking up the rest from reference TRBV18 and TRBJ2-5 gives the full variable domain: NAGVMQNPRHLVRRRGQEARLRCSPMKGHSHVYWYRQLPEEGLKFMVYLQKENIIDESGMPKERFSAEFPKEGPSILRIQQVVRGDSAAYFCASSPLTQETQYFGPGTRLLVL.

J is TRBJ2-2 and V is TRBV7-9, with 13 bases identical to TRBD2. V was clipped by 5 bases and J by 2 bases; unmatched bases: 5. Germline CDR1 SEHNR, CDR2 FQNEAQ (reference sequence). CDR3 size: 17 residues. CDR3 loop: CASSRTSGGLNTGELFF. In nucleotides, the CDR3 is TGTGCCAGCAGCCGGACTAGCGGGGGCCTCAACACCGGGGAGCTGTTTTTT. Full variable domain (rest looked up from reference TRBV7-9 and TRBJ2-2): DTGVSQNPRHKITKRGQNVTFRCDPISEHNRLYWYRQTLGQGPEFLTYFQNEAQLEKSRLLSDRFSAERPKGSFSTLEIQRTEQGDSAMYLCASSRTSGGLNTGELFFGEGSRLTVL.

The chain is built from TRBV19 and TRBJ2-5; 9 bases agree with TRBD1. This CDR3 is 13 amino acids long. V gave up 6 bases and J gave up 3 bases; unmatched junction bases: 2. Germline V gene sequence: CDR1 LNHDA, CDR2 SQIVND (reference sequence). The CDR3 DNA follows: TGTGCCAGTAGCCGGACAGGGGAAGAGACCCAGTACTTC. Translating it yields CASSRTGEETQYF.

This CDR3 reads CASSLVPTSGDYNEQFF. The DNA for the CDR3 is TGCGCCAGCAGCTTGGTCCCGACTAGCGGGGATTACAATGAGCAGTTCTTC. J is TRBJ2-1 and V is TRBV5-1, with 11 bases lining up with TRBD2. The CDR3 contains 17 residues. V trimming: 0 bases; J trimming: 4 bases; junction bases outside the gene matches: 6. Germline CDR1 and CDR2: SGHRS and YFSETQ.

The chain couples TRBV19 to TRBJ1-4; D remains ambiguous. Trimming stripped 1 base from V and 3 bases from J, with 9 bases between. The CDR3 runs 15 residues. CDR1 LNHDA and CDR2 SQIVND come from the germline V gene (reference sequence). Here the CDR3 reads CASSIVRRPNEKLFF. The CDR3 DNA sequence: TGTGCCAGTAGTATAGTGCGGAGACCTAATGAAAAACTGTTTTTT. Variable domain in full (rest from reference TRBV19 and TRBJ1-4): DGGITQSPKYLFRKEGQNVTLSCEQNLNHDAMYWYRQDPGQGLRLIYYSQIVNDFQKGDIAEGYSVSREKKESFPLTVTSAQKNPTAFYLCASSIVRRPNEKLFFGSGTQLSVL.

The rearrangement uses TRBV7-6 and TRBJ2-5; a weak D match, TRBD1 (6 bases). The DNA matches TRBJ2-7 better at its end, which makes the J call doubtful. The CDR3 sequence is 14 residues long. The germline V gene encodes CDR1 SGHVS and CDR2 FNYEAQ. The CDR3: CASSSDIQGYEQYF. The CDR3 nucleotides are TGTGCCAGCAGCTCAGACATACAGGGTTACGAGCAGTACTTC.

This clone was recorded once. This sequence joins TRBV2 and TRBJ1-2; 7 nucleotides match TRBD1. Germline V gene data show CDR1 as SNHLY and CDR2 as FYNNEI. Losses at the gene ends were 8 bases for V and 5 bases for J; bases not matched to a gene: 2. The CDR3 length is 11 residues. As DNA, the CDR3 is TGTGCCAGCGGGACAGTGTATGGCTACACCTTC. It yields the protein CASGTVYGYTF. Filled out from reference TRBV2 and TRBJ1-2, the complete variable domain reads EPEVTQTPSHQVTQMGQEVILRCVPISNHLYFYWYRQILGQKVEFLVSFYNNEISEKSEIFDDQFSVERPDGSNFTLKIRSTKLEDSAMYFCASGTVYGYTFGSGTRLTVV.